The 18 T cell receptor beta chains presented below share a single source sample, sequenced in a study of CD8 T cells in ankylosing spondylitis. MiXCR, run by TCRdb on the 5' RACE reads, gives a single entry per CDR3 protein. This sample has around 340,000 distinct CDR3 sequences, with 20% to 25% found just once. The sequencing input was blood, either unsorted or a sorted T cell fraction (not recorded which). The origin of the receptors is a male donor with ankylosing spondylitis or in good health (not recorded which).

This clonotype was observed a few times. The V gene is TRBV5-1, the J gene TRBJ1-2; 7 bases fit TRBD1. CDR1 is SGHRS and CDR2 is YFSETQ in the germline V gene. This CDR3 comprises 18 residues. V dropped 0 bases and J dropped 2; count of bases not matched to a gene: 13. The CDR3, as DNA: TGCGCCAGCAGCTTGGGACTGGACCGACAGGGATTAAACTATGGCTACACCTTC. Protein product: CASSLGLDRQGLNYGYTF. The complete variable domain, with remaining parts taken from reference TRBV5-1 and TRBJ1-2, reads KAGVTQTPRYLIKTRGQQVTLSCSPISGHRSVSWYQQTPGQGLQFLFEYFSETQRNKGNFPGRFSGRQFSNSRSEMNVSTLELGDSALYLCASSLGLDRQGLNYGYTFGSGTRLTVV.

V gene TRBV12-3 or TRBV12-4 combines with J gene TRBJ2-7; TRBD1 aligns across 7 bases. J was trimmed by 12 bases and V by 2 bases; bases with no gene match: 7. The length of the CDR3 is 12 residues. CDR3 protein: CASSLSGQERYF. For the CDR3, the DNA is TGTGCCAGCAGTTTATCCGGACAGGAAAGGTACTTC.

The rearrangement links TRBV12-3 or TRBV12-4 to TRBJ1-5; tentative D call: TRBD1 (5 bases). The V and J ends lost 3 bases and 4 bases respectively, with 10 bases between them. The CDR3 spans 14 residues. In DNA, the CDR3 is TGTGCCAGCAGTTTTGACAGACCGAATCAGCCCCAGCATTTT. As protein: CASSFDRPNQPQHF.

This clonotype was seen more than once but under ten times. The rearrangement joins TRBV20-1 to TRBJ2-1; D is ambiguous. Trimming pared 6 bases from V and 7 bases from J, leaving 19 bases between. This CDR3 is built from 14 residues. Germline V gene sequence: CDR1 DFQATT, CDR2 SNEGSKA (reference sequence). Here the CDR3 reads CSAPPGYGRNEQFF. Here the CDR3 DNA reads TGCAGTGCCCCCCCCGGGTATGGGCGGAATGAGCAGTTCTTC.

This chain joins TRBV28 and TRBJ1-2; the D is unclear. The CDR3 spans 12 residues. Germline V gene lookup returns CDR1 MDHEN and CDR2 SYDVKM. V lost 7 bases to trimming and J lost 8 bases, with 14 bases between them. CDR3 nucleotides: TGTGCCAGCACCAACCCGGCCGGCGGCTACACCTTC. This codes for CASTNPAGGYTF.

This clonotype came up once. The rearrangement links TRBV25-1 to TRBJ1-6, with a weak D call TRBD1 (5 bases). The length of the CDR3 is 14 residues. Germline CDR1 is MGHDK and CDR2 is SYGVNS. Trimming cost V 3 bases and J 13 bases, with 16 bases left between them. The chain's CDR3 is CASSDRGGGFPLHF. The DNA for the CDR3 is TGTGCCAGCAGTGATCGGGGGGGGGGATTTCCCCTCCACTTT.

This clonotype was counted between two and nine times. The V gene is TRBV7-9, the J gene TRBJ2-3; possibly TRBD1 or TRBD2 for D (6 bases each). V was trimmed by 5 bases and J by 0 bases, leaving 12 bases between them. This CDR3 is built from 15 residues. CDR1 is SEHNR and CDR2 is FQNEAQ in the germline V gene (reference sequence). The CDR3 loop is CASSLGGYSTDTQYF. The CDR3 DNA reads TGTGCCAGCAGCCTAGGGGGGTATAGCACAGATACGCAGTATTTT.

Only a few counts were recorded for this clonotype. This rearrangement joins TRBV24-1 to TRBJ2-5; 9 bases agree with TRBD1. The CDR3 runs 14 residues. After removal of 3 bases from V and 3 bases from J, the junction contained 1 base not matched to a gene. Germline CDR1 and CDR2: KGHDR and SFDVKD. The CDR3 nucleotides are TGTGCCACCAGTGATGGACAGGGGAAAGAGACCCAGTACTTC. Residues: CATSDGQGKETQYF.

The chain has TRBV5-5 and TRBJ2-5, with D tentatively TRBD2 (5 bases). V lost 3 bases to trimming and J lost 0 bases, with 15 bases between them. Per the germline V gene, CDR1 is SGHKS and CDR2 is YYEKEE (reference sequence). This CDR3 spans 16 amino acids. Here the CDR3 DNA reads TGTGCCAGCAGCTACCCCCCGGGGTTAGACCAAGAGACCCAGTACTTC. Protein product: CASSYPPGLDQETQYF.

With regard to this clonotype: The missing conserved phenylalanine or tryptophan at the end of this CDR3 makes a read error likely. V usage is TRBV20-1 and J usage is TRBJ1-2; D is possibly TRBD1 (6 bases). The CDR3 runs 15 residues. Germline V gene data show CDR1 as DFQATT and CDR2 as SNEGSKA (reference sequence). CDR3 in DNA: TGCAGTGTTAGAGGTTACGGGGGGCTCGACTATGGCTACACCCTC. It translates to CSVRGYGGLDYGYTL.

The chain links TRBV5-6 to TRBJ2-2; D is unclear. The V end lost 4 bases, the J end lost 8 bases, and 12 bases lay between the germline ends. Germline V CDR1 and CDR2: SGHDT, YYEEEE. The CDR3 runs to 13 residues. This chain's CDR3 is CASSGLTPGELFF. CDR3 DNA: TGTGCCAGCAGCGGTCTGACTCCGGGGGAGCTGTTTTTT.

The chain joins TRBV11-2 to TRBJ1-1; D is unclear. Germline values: CDR1 SGHAT, CDR2 FQNNGV. Trimming pared 2 bases from V and 6 bases from J, leaving 10 bases between. The CDR3 contains 13 residues. CDR3 nucleotides: TGTGCCAGCAGCTTAATATTATCAGCTGAAGCTTTCTTT. Encoded protein: CASSLILSAEAFF. The full variable domain, with the rest looked up from reference TRBV11-2 and TRBJ1-1, is EAGVAQSPRYKIIEKRQSVAFWCNPISGHATLYWYQQILGQGPKLLIQFQNNGVVDDSQLPKDRFSAERLKGVDSTLKIQPAKLEDSAVYLCASSLILSAEAFFGQGTRLTVV.

This clonotype was detected a few times. The chain employs TRBV10-2 and TRBJ2-7; D remains ambiguous. Trimming cost V 6 bases and J 5 bases, with 8 bases left between them. The CDR3 has 11 residues. The germline V gene encodes CDR1 WSHSY and CDR2 SAAADI. The chain's CDR3 is CASSDLHEQYF. In nucleotides, the CDR3 is TGCGCCAGCAGCGACCTCCACGAGCAGTACTTC.

The CDR3 DNA reads as TGCAGTGCTAGAGTCTTGGGGTACGAGCAGTACTTC. Translated, it gives CSARVLGYEQYF. The genes are TRBV20-1 and TRBJ2-7, with unresolved D. Germline CDR1 and CDR2: DFQATT and SNEGSKA (reference sequence). This CDR3 region has 12 residues. Trimming shortened V by 1 base and J by 4 bases, and 8 bases separated the two germline ends.

This clonotype was seen a few times. The junction does not match germline at one end; this may be a read error. The chain carries TRBV6-1 and TRBJ1-3, with no clear D. The CDR3 totals 15 residues. Germline assignment: CDR1 MNHNS and CDR2 SASEGT. The CDR3 sequence: CATSQFPLPGNTIYF. CDR3 DNA: TGTGCCACCAGTCAGTTTCCGTTGCCTGGAAACACCATATATTTT.

This clonotype appeared many times. The V call is TRBV20-1, the J call TRBJ2-1; D might be TRBD2 (6 bases). V dropped 2 bases and J dropped 7 bases, with 15 bases sitting between them. The length of the CDR3 is 14 residues. CDR1 DFQATT and CDR2 SNEGSKA come from the germline V gene (reference sequence). CDR3 sequence reads: CSARIPGLKNEQFF. For the CDR3, the DNA is TGCAGTGCTAGAATTCCGGGACTTAAGAATGAGCAGTTCTTC.

V usage is TRBV28 and J usage is TRBJ2-3; TRBD1 or TRBD2 may be the D gene (6 bases each). V lost 1 base to trimming and J lost 0 bases, with 14 bases between them. Per germline, CDR1 MDHEN and CDR2 SYDVKM. This CDR3 spans 17 amino acids. CDR3 amino acids: CASSLSTGGLSTDTQYF. CDR3 DNA: TGTGCCAGCAGTTTATCTACCGGGGGCCTTAGCACAGATACGCAGTATTTT.

This sequence joins TRBV6-5 and TRBJ2-2; TRBD1 matches at 8 bases. The length of the CDR3 is 16 residues. Germline V CDR1 and CDR2: MNHEY, SVGAGI. The junction had 4 bases not matched to a gene; V was cut back by 0 bases and J by 4 bases. This chain's CDR3 is CASSYSRDRRTGELFF. CDR3 nucleotide sequence: TGTGCCAGCAGTTACTCACGGGACAGGCGCACCGGGGAGCTGTTTTTT.